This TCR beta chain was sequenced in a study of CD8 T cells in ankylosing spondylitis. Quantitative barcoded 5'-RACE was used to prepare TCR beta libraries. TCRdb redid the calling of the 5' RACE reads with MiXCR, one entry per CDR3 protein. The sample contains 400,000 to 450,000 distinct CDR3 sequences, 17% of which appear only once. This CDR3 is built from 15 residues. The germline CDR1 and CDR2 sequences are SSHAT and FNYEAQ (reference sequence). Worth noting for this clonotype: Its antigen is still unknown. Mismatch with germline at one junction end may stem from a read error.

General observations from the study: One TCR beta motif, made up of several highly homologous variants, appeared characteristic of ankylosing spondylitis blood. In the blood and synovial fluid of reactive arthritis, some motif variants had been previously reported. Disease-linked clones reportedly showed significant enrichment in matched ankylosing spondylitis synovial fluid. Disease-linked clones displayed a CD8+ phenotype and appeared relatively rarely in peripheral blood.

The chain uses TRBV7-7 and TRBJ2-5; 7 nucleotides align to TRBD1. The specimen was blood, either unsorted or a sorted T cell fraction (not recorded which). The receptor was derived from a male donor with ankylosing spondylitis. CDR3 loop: CASSPTGNPRETQYF. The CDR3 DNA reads TGTGCTAGCAGCCCGACAGGGAACCCTCGTGAGACCCAGTACTTC. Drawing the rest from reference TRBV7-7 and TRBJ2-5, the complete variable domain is GAGVSQSPRYKVTKRGQDVTLRCDPISSHATLYWYQQALGQGPEFLTYFNYEAQPDKSGLPSDRFSAERPEGSISTLTIQRTEQRDSAMYRCASSPTGNPRETQYFGPGTRLLVL.